This T cell receptor beta chain derives from a study of shared clonotypes between healthy human individuals. The study's findings and limits: Generation of non-shared clonotypes was less probable than generation of clonotypes shared by all four donors.

CD45RO+ cells went into CD8 memory alongside CCR7-negative CD45RA+ TemRA cells. Germline values: CDR1 LNHNV, CDR2 YYDKDF (reference sequence). This CDR3 is built from 19 residues. V shed 3 bases and J shed 0 bases, with 21 bases lying between them. On sorted subsets, replicate PCRs used 200 ng DNA, or 25,000 to 35,000 T cell genomes. Data came from immunoSEQ multiplex PCR; TCRdb stores just in-frame clones and leaves some out. The sample lists around 100,000 clones, approximately 65% occurring once. In its sample, this clone was seen once. Its antigen is currently unknown. J is TRBJ1-3 and V is TRBV15, with TRBD1 as a possible D gene (5 bases). This TCR came from a woman in her thirties in good health. The material sequenced was memory CD8+ T cells sorted from blood. Stated subset: CD45RO+ cells pooled with CCR7-negative TemRA cells. In nucleotides, the CDR3 is TGTGCCACCAGCAGCGGATCCGGGACTTTGCAATACTCTGGAAACACCATATATTTT. Protein product: CATSSGSGTLQYSGNTIYF.